This TCR beta chain comes out of a study of CD8+CD57+ T cells in acquired aplastic anemia. Study at large: Average DNA yield from sorted CD4+ and CD8+ cells was about 3.2 ug. Study findings and constraints: Shared by patients and controls, roughly 28 CD8+ CDR3s were abundant in patients. Between patients and controls, CD8+ Simpson's diversity did not vary significantly.

TCR beta VDJ and CDR3 were profiled, and genomic DNA was the template. TCRdb re-analysed the reads in MiXCR, keeping a single row per CDR3 protein. The sample contains about 160,000 distinct CDR3 sequences, 40% to 60% of which appear only once. The ends were cut back, 3 bases at V and 8 bases at J, with 16 bases in the middle. CDR3 length: 14 amino acids. The V gene's germline CDR1 is LNHDA and CDR2 SQIVND (reference sequence). Concerning this clonotype: As yet, its antigen is unknown.

For sequencing, patients were chosen who had shown expansion of CD8+CD57+ cells by flow cytometry. Prior therapy had not been administered to any patient at the time of blood sampling. The clonotype was recovered from a human donor with aplastic anemia. Sequencing input: sorted CD4+, CD8+, or CD8+CD57+ T cells (not recorded which) from PBMCs. The V call is TRBV19, the J call TRBJ1-1, with a tentative D call TRBD1 (5 bases). The CDR3 here is CASSIPSGFLEAFF. CDR3 in DNA: TGTGCCAGTAGTATCCCCTCAGGGTTCTTGGAAGCTTTCTTT. The full variable domain, completed using reference TRBV19 and TRBJ1-1, is DGGITQSPKYLFRKEGQNVTLSCEQNLNHDAMYWYRQDPGQGLRLIYYSQIVNDFQKGDIAEGYSVSREKKESFPLTVTSAQKNPTAFYLCASSIPSGFLEAFFGQGTRLTVV.